This TCR beta chain is from a study of graft-versus-host responses after intestinal transplantation (dated by TCRdb to the early 2020s). Regarding the research as a whole: The transplants that recipients received were multivisceral, liver-intestinal, or isolated intestinal. Anti-thymocyte globulin induction was given to all recipients, followed by maintenance tacrolimus and steroids for roughly 3 years. After intestinal transplantation, graft-versus-host and host-versus-graft alloreactive T cell clones in the graft, circulation and bone marrow were tracked using bulk TCR-beta CDR3 sequencing. Alloreactive clones were identified by sequencing pre-transplant mixed lymphocyte reaction products and comparing these products with unstimulated pre-transplant donor and recipient T cells. The cohort enrolled about two dozen intestinal transplant recipients, one of whom was a retransplant, and a few patients without pretransplant specimens were excluded. A peak of at least 4% donor T cells among recipient peripheral blood mononuclear cells was the definition used for donor T cell macrochimerism. Samples from a few later patients were sequenced in-house on an Illumina MiSeq with MiXCR processing rather than by the commercial service. Study-wide conclusions, independent of this receptor: Early after transplant, peak levels of circulating GvH clones were found to be associated with declines in HvG clones. The relatively low number and heterogeneity of intestinal transplant patients limited the conclusions. Patients with donor T cell macrochimerism had high GvH to HvG T cell clonal ratios in their allografts. GvH clones turned up in recipient bone marrow, with some appearing earlier in ileal mucosa or blood, a pattern consistent with an intestinal mucosal origin.

This sample's time point label indicates: cells obtained before transplantation from donor or recipient. CD3+CD4+ and CD3+CD8+ populations were FACS-sorted from unstimulated pre-transplant donor and recipient cells taken from spleen or lymph nodes. Trimming removed 8 bases from V and 6 bases from J, leaving 18 bases between the germline ends. The CDR3, from cysteine to phenylalanine, totals 14 residues. CDR3 DNA is the only sequence kept; it has 42 bases, read in frame from the first base. Sequences SEHNR (CDR1) and FQNEAQ (CDR2) are obtained from the germline V gene (reference sequence). The receptor library was made with the immunoSEQ multiplex PCR assay. For most patients, genomic DNA was isolated with the Qiagen DNeasy Blood and Tissue Kit and sent frozen to Adaptive Biotechnologies for TCR sequencing. Adaptive Biotechnologies carried out high-throughput TCR-beta CDR3 sequencing of genomic DNA for most patients. Regarding the original processing steps: Adaptive's ImmunoSEQ software supplied the TCR sequencing data for around 17 patients, while MiXCR and VDJtools were used to process a few other patients. To correct CD4 versus CD8 sorting errors, sequences present in both subsets at a frequency ratio below 5:1 were removed. CDR3 nucleotide sequences shared by donor and recipient were removed because the origin of these sequences could not be assigned. At least 2-fold expansion over unstimulated cells and a minimum CFSE-low frequency of 0.002% (template counts) or 0.001% (read counts) were required for clones to be classified as alloreactive. Clones detected in sequenced pre-transplant spleen, lymph node, or MLR CFSE-low populations of the donor or recipient were defined as mappable. Cumulative frequency of alloreactive clones was calculated as a percentage of all sequences weighted by copy number. TCRdb took over this immuneACCESS table, retaining in-frame rearrangements with V and J assigned. Such tables are incomplete; in checked studies, under half of the missing clones stem from an unresolved V gene, and the remainder is unexplained. For V, J and clone size, that table is used; D and trimming come from the DNA. The sample data list 81,000 or so clones, and over 80% of these were observed just once. The top ten clonotypes cover less than 1.5% of the sample.

As concerns this clone: The clone's antigen remains unknown. No base quality information exists; no much larger clone differs at one position. This sample includes further DNA sequences coding for the same CDR3.

This chain joins TRBV7-9 to TRBJ2-3, and the D gene may be TRBD1, 6 bases matching. The clonotype was recovered from a human donor who was the organ donor for an intestinal transplant. Sequencing used unstimulated CD8+ T cells sorted from spleen or lymph node cells, obtained before transplant. The CDR3 reads as follows: CASDNSGVEDTQYF. The DNA sequence reads TGTGCCAGCGACAACTCAGGGGTTGAGGATACGCAGTATTTT. Full variable domain (CDR3 extended with the reference TRBV7-9 and TRBJ2-3 proteins): DTGVSQNPRHKITKRGQNVTFRCDPISEHNRLYWYRQTLGQGPEFLTYFQNEAQLEKSRLLSDRFSAERPKGSFSTLEIQRTEQGDSAMYLCASDNSGVEDTQYFGPGTRLTVL.